This entry describes one T cell receptor (beta chain). The CDR3 has 16 amino acids. V gave up 4 bases and J gave up 7 bases; unmatched junction bases: 16. CDR1 is SGHNT and CDR2 is YYREEE in the germline V gene (reference sequence). The data belong to a study of shared clonotypes between healthy human individuals. The overall study: Each donor's CD4 naive and CD4 memory cells filled three plates apiece, CD8 naive two, and CD8 memory one.

Profiled with immunoSEQ multiplex PCR; TCRdb holds only in-frame clones, not every one. The sample holds about 2.3 million clones, roughly 90% seen once. The V gene is TRBV5-4, the J gene TRBJ1-2; 7 bases line up with TRBD1. Source material: naive CD4+ T cells from PBMCs. Subset noted: CD45RA+ positively selected. The TCR comes from a man younger than 35 in good health. Some clones in this sample may be carry-over from other donors' samples. The DNA for the CDR3 is TGTGCCAGCAGCGTCCCGGGGGACAGCAGCTTAGCTGGCTACACCTTC. Encoded protein: CASSVPGDSSLAGYTF.